This T cell receptor (beta chain) was sequenced during a study of T cells after yellow fever vaccination. Study conclusions and caveats: Though it reached lower strength, the secondary response hit its peak faster, day 5 versus 15.

Using its own MiXCR run on the 5' RACE reads, TCRdb lists one record per CDR3 protein. The sample lists about 130,000 distinct CDR3 sequences, about 8.4% occurring once. Looked up from germline, CDR1 is SGHTA and CDR2 is FQGNSA. The CDR3 length is 18 residues. Trimming left V 0 bases short and J 4 bases short, with 21 bases between. In this sample, this clonotype turned up a few times. Its antigen is currently unknown. The TCR was taken from a man aged 18 to 29 who received the YFV17D yellow fever vaccine. The sequencing here drew on CD8+ T cells sorted from PBMCs, taken on the day of the yellow fever booster vaccination. The chain carries TRBV7-2 and TRBJ1-1; a weak D match, TRBD1 (5 bases). The CDR3 spells CASSLAERDVIPGTEAFF. The CDR3 coding sequence is TGTGCCAGCAGCTTAGCGGAGCGGGACGTCATACCGGGCACTGAAGCTTTCTTT.